This T cell receptor (beta chain) was captured in a study of T cells expressing NK-cell markers (dated by TCRdb to the early 2020s). Looking at the study overall: Under 10 donors provided sorted CD3+CD56+NKG2C+, CD3+CD56+NKG2C- and CD3+CD56-NKG2C+ T-cell subsets, whose TCR beta-chain repertoires were profiled. Seven of the eight sequenced donors were HCMV-seropositive and one was HCMV-seronegative. All eight donors whose samples were sequenced were randomly selected healthy volunteers, three of them men and five women. Sequencing of the libraries produced 2 x 150 bp reads on Illumina HiSeq 2000/2500, MiSeq or NextSeq. Broad study findings and their caveats: In five to seven donors, the dominant CD3+CD56+NKG2C+ clonotypes were found to rank among the top 10 CD8+ clonotypes and to make up 1.0-7.0% of CD8+ T cells. Those dominant clonotypes were again the most abundant among CD3+CD56-NKG2C+ cells in a few donors, at about 28.3-60.1%. It remained unclear whether the expanded NKG2C-expressing T cell clones were specific for HCMV antigens.

Data came from an Illumina HiSeq 2000. TCR beta cDNA libraries were made by 5'RACE template switching that added a universal primer site and unique molecular identifiers. cDNA synthesis was primed from the TCR beta constant segment, followed by two successive PCR amplification steps. As for the authors' bioinformatics: Reads were demultiplexed and grouped by UMI with MIGEC, and clonotypes were assembled and quantified with MiTCR. To remove erroneous sequences, TCR cDNA sequences were retained only when supported by two or more reads. The tcR package was used for downstream repertoire analysis, and clonotypes were matched between fractions using CDR3 nucleotide sequence together with V segment. Antigen specificity was annotated against VDJdb with VDJmatch, allowing one amino acid substitution in CDR3. After the reads were reprocessed by TCRdb, one entry was made per CDR3 protein sequence, with no DNA. TCRdb's processing, not the authors', yielded these V and J calls. This sample's table carries about 460,000 distinct CDR3 sequences. About 1.5% of the sample lies in the top ten.

A commercial ELISA kit detecting HCMV-specific IgG in serum was used to determine HCMV serostatus. Peripheral blood mononuclear cells were isolated from blood by Ficoll density gradient centrifugation. As concerns this clonotype: Its specific antigen is unknown.

CDR1 and CDR2 (SEHNR, FQNEAQ) derive from the germline V gene (reference sequence). The CDR3 spans 15 residues, from the cysteine through the phenylalanine. The DNA sequence is not available. This sequence uses TRBV7-9 and TRBJ1-3. The material sequenced was blood T cells: a sorted CD56 or NKG2C T cell subset, CD4+ or CD8+ T cells, or bulk PBMC T cells (not recorded which). This clonotype was obtained from a woman in her forties or fifties in good health. Donor details come from another sample of the same person, matched by shared clones. For the CDR3, the sequence is CASSSGRISGNTIYF.